This TCR beta chain derives from a study of quantifying T cell responses using KT2 cells. For the study at large: RNA was reverse transcribed with TCR alpha and beta constant-region primers. The second PCR was a qPCR stopped at a predetermined fluorescence threshold. General study points: KT2 sequences were detected down to about one KT2 cell per 100,000 PBMC.

In germline, CDR1 is SGHVS, CDR2 FQNEAQ. The CDR3 is 16 residues long. V dropped 5 bases and J dropped 3 bases, with 17 bases sitting between them. Known numbers of the T cell clone KT2 were added to PBMC. A few counts support this clonotype. Its target is not known. Each cDNA got a UMI-containing oligo ligated at its 3' end. An equimolar mix of RC1.1 and RC1.2 primed the beta chain across TRBC1 and TRBC2. Via MiXCR, TCRdb re-called the UMI-ligation and nested PCR reads, giving one row per CDR3 protein. The sample has 39,000 or so distinct CDR3 sequences, about a sixth seen once. The chain couples TRBV7-8 to TRBJ2-1; a weak D match, TRBD1 (5 bases). This TCR was recovered from a human donor. Material for sequencing was PBMCs spiked with cells of the T cell clone KT2. The CDR3 DNA reads as TGTGCCAGCAGCCTCATAACAGGATCCCTCTACAATGAGCAGTTCTTC. Translated: CASSLITGSLYNEQFF. Complete variable domain (other parts from reference TRBV7-8 and TRBJ2-1): GAGVSQSPRYKVAKRGQDVALRCDPISGHVSLFWYQQALGQGPEFLTYFQNEAQLDKSGLPSDRFFAERPEGSVSTLKIQRTQQEDSAVYLCASSLITGSLYNEQFFGPGTRLTVL.